These 25 T cell receptor beta chains originate from one sample sequenced in a study of OX40 agonist ivuxolimab in advanced cancers. The protocol was immunoSEQ multiplex PCR, while the TCRdb copy is restricted to in-frame clones and leaves out a portion. The sample carries roughly 40,000 clones, roughly 90% recorded once. Sequencing was performed on CD4+ or CD8+ T cells sorted from blood, taken in a trial of the OX40 agonist ivuxolimab. The receptor set was obtained from an adult with an advanced solid tumor such as melanoma, head and neck, liver or kidney cancer.

The rearrangement links TRBV9 to TRBJ1-1; D call uncertain. The V end lost 0 bases, the J end lost 0 bases, and 6 bases lay between the germline ends. The CDR3 contains 14 residues. Germline V gene data show CDR1 as SGDLS and CDR2 as YYNGEE. This CDR3 reads CASSVGRLNTEAFF. Written as DNA, the CDR3 is TGTGCCAGCAGCGTAGGACGGCTGAACACTGAAGCTTTCTTT.

The rearrangement joins TRBV4-3 to TRBJ2-1, with 8 bases fitting TRBD1. Trimming took 4 bases from V and 0 from J; bases not matched to a gene: 5. Germline lookup yields CDR1 LGHNA and CDR2 YSLEER. This CDR3 has 16 amino acids. CDR3 DNA sequence: TGCGCCAGCAGCCCGGGGACAGGCAGCTCCTACAATGAGCAGTTCTTC. Translation: CASSPGTGSSYNEQFF.

J is TRBJ1-6 and V is TRBV6-5, with unresolved D. The CDR3 is made up of 13 amino acids. Germline CDR1 is MNHEY and CDR2 is SVGAGI. Trimming left V 6 bases short and J 7 bases short, with 10 bases between. CDR3 DNA: TGTGCCAGCAGAGGGTTCGGGAATTCACCCCTCCACTTT. It is translated as CASRGFGNSPLHF.

The chain employs TRBV2 and TRBJ2-1; 7 bases match TRBD2. There are 16 residues in the CDR3. CDR1 and CDR2 (germline): SNHLY, FYNNEI. The J segment lost 0 bases and the V segment lost 5 bases, leaving 7 bases of the junction unmatched. The CDR3 DNA reads as TGTGCCAGCAGTACCCGAGGCGGGGGCTCCTACAATGAGCAGTTCTTC. It specifies CASSTRGGGSYNEQFF.

The gene calls are TRBV11-2 and TRBJ2-7; no definite D call. V lost 3 bases and J lost 6, with 6 bases in between. The germline V gene encodes CDR1 SGHAT and CDR2 FQNNGV. The CDR3 spans 11 residues. CDR3 in DNA: TGTGCCAGCAGCTTTGGAATCGAGCAGTACGTC. Translating it yields CASSFGIEQYV.

This chain joins TRBV5-6 and TRBJ2-3; 7 nucleotides match TRBD2. Germline assignment: CDR1 SGHDT and CDR2 YYEEEE. J lost 4 bases, V lost 1 base, and 3 bases had no gene match. The length of the CDR3 is 14 residues. CDR3 in DNA: TGTGCCAGCAGCTTGCCCAGCGGGGCAGATACGCAGTATTTT. This translates into CASSLPSGADTQYF. Full variable domain (outside the CDR3, taken from reference TRBV5-6 and TRBJ2-3): DAGVTQSPTHLIKTRGQQVTLRCSPKSGHDTVSWYQQALGQGPQFIFQYYEEEERQRGNFPDRFSGHQFPNYSSELNVNALLLGDSALYLCASSLPSGADTQYFGPGTRLTVL.

CDR3 amino acids: CSAWDSPYGYTF. CDR3 coding DNA: TGCAGCGCATGGGACAGCCCATATGGCTACACCTTC. The genes are TRBV29-1 and TRBJ1-2; 7 positions match TRBD1. V trimming: 7 bases; J trimming: 5 bases; junction bases outside the gene matches: 7. The CDR3 extends over 12 amino acids. CDR1 is SQVTM and CDR2 is ANQGSEA in the germline V gene.

This chain joins TRBV4-3 and TRBJ2-1; D unclear. Germline V lookup: CDR1 LGHNA, CDR2 YSLEER. V lost 1 base to trimming and J lost 7 bases, with 2 bases between them. This CDR3 has 11 residues. The CDR3, as DNA: TGCGCCAGCAGCCAAGGGAATGAGCAGTTCTTC. It translates to CASSQGNEQFF.

This clone appeared once. V and J are TRBV28 and TRBJ1-5; D gene unclear. With 3 bases removed from V and 4 bases from J, the gap between germline ends came to 4 bases. The germline gives CDR1 MDHEN, CDR2 SYDVKM. The CDR3 runs to 12 residues. CDR3 nucleotides: TGTGCCAGCAGTTTGATAAATCAGCCCCAGCATTTT. Protein sequence: CASSLINQPQHF.

V is TRBV19 and J is TRBJ1-5; D is uncertain. CDR1 and CDR2 from the germline V gene are LNHDA and SQIVND (reference sequence). The CDR3 loop spans 14 amino acids. Trimming removed 1 base at V and 3 bases at J, with 7 bases between. The CDR3 is CASSIGPANQPQHF. In DNA form, the CDR3 reads TGTGCCAGTAGTATAGGTCCAGCCAATCAGCCCCAGCATTTT.

The rearrangement joins TRBV6-5 to TRBJ1-2; unclear D gene. The CDR3 loop spans 15 amino acids. Germline assignment: CDR1 MNHEY and CDR2 SVGAGI. Trimming removed 3 bases at V and 3 bases at J, with 14 bases between. The CDR3 DNA is TGTGCCAGCAGTTATACTATAGGTGGGGACTATGGCTACACCTTC. This translates into CASSYTIGGDYGYTF.

V usage is TRBV14 and J usage is TRBJ2-7, with 10 bases identical to TRBD1. Germline lookup yields CDR1 SGHDN and CDR2 FVKESK. V lost 6 bases and J lost 3; bases outside the gene matches: 5. This CDR3 is 14 amino acids long. DNA of the CDR3: TGTGCCAGCAGGTCCGGGGACAGGGGCTACGAGCAGTACTTC. It is translated as CASRSGDRGYEQYF.

The DNA for the CDR3 is TGTGCCAGCGCTTCTTATCCAGGGGGATCCTACGAGCAGTACTTC. Translating it yields CASASYPGGSYEQYF. This sequence joins TRBV11-1 and TRBJ2-7; 7 bases fit TRBD1. Germline trimming cut 8 bases from V and 1 base from J; bases unmatched to any gene: 11. The CDR3 consists of 15 residues. In germline, CDR1 is SGHAT, CDR2 FQDESV (reference sequence).

The chain employs TRBV2 and TRBJ2-1; 11 positions agree with TRBD2. Germline CDR1 is SNHLY and CDR2 is FYNNEI. The CDR3 has 17 residues. The V and J ends lost 4 bases and 9 bases, in that order; junction bases with no gene match: 14. CDR3 region: CASSVDPASGGRAEQFF. The CDR3 nucleotides are TGTGCCAGCAGTGTGGATCCGGCTAGCGGGGGGAGGGCTGAGCAGTTCTTC.

The chain uses TRBV28 and TRBJ1-4; D not resolved. CDR1 and CDR2 from the germline V gene are MDHEN and SYDVKM. This CDR3 has 17 amino acids. V was cut by 1 base and J by 7 bases, with 19 bases left in between. The CDR3 DNA reads as TGTGCCAGCAGTTTATTCCCGTACCGAGCAGGTCCTGAAAAACTGTTTTTT. Amino acid sequence: CASSLFPYRAGPEKLFF.

This clone was seen a single time. The J gene is TRBJ1-1, the V gene TRBV5-1; D is unresolved. Looked up from germline, CDR1 is SGHRS and CDR2 is YFSETQ. Trimming pared 4 bases from V and 0 bases from J, leaving 19 bases between. This CDR3 has 17 amino acids. DNA for the CDR3: TGCGCCAGCAGCGCCGGCTTGACGGGCCAGATGAACACTGAAGCTTTCTTT. Translating gives CASSAGLTGQMNTEAFF. Together with reference TRBV5-1 and TRBJ1-1, the CDR3 gives the full variable domain: KAGVTQTPRYLIKTRGQQVTLSCSPISGHRSVSWYQQTPGQGLQFLFEYFSETQRNKGNFPGRFSGRQFSNSRSEMNVSTLELGDSALYLCASSAGLTGQMNTEAFFGQGTRLTVV.

The rearrangement uses TRBV14 and TRBJ1-5; a possible D gene is TRBD1 (5 bases). This CDR3 comprises 15 residues. Germline CDR1 and CDR2: SGHDN and FVKESK. V shed 0 bases and J shed 6 bases, with 12 bases lying between them. CDR3 coding DNA: TGTGCCAGCAGCCAAGAGACAGAAGAGCGTCAGCCCCAGCATTTT. Protein sequence: CASSQETEERQPQHF.

Only one count was recorded for this clone. V gene TRBV9 combines with J gene TRBJ1-1; no clear D gene. The germline gives CDR1 SGDLS, CDR2 YYNGEE. The V end was cut by 2 bases, the J end by 2 bases, with 7 bases between. The CDR3 spans 13 residues. CDR3 sequence reads: CASSVQVNTEAFF. CDR3 sequence (DNA): TGTGCCAGCAGCGTTCAGGTTAACACTGAAGCTTTCTTT.

V and J are TRBV6-6 and TRBJ2-1; possible D gene TRBD2, 5 bases. The CDR3 runs to 13 residues. V shed 5 bases and J shed 7 bases, with 12 bases lying between them. Germline V gives CDR1 MNHNY, CDR2 SVGAGI (reference sequence). The CDR3 region is CASSPAPGNEQFF. The DNA of the CDR3 is TGTGCCAGCAGTCCGGCCCCGGGAAATGAGCAGTTCTTC.

This clone was seen just once. V gene TRBV11-2 combines with J gene TRBJ2-7, with 8 bases identical to TRBD1. CDR1 and CDR2 from the germline V gene are SGHAT and FQNNGV. The CDR3 contains 15 residues. V was clipped by 5 bases and J by 2 bases; unmatched bases: 8. CDR3 DNA: TGTGCCAGCAGCCAGGGGGCGGACAGTACCTACGAGCAGTACTTC. It specifies CASSQGADSTYEQYF.

The chain couples TRBV7-3 to TRBJ2-2, with unresolved D. With 5 bases removed from V and 3 bases from J, the gap between germline ends came to 4 bases. Germline V gives CDR1 SGHTA, CDR2 FQGTGA. The CDR3 totals 12 residues. CDR3 DNA sequence: TGTGCCAGCAGCCCTTACACCGGGGAGCTGTTTTTT. Translating it yields CASSPYTGELFF. The variable domain in full, with the rest retrieved from reference TRBV7-3 and TRBJ2-2, is GAGVSQTPSNKVTEKGKYVELRCDPISGHTALYWYRQSLGQGPEFLIYFQGTGAADDSGLPNDRFFAVRPEGSVSTLKIQRTERGDSAVYLCASSPYTGELFFGEGSRLTVL.

A few counts support this clone. This chain links TRBV7-9 with TRBJ2-5; 12 bases are a match to TRBD2. The germline V gene encodes CDR1 SEHNR and CDR2 FQNEAQ (reference sequence). The CDR3 consists of 14 residues. Trimming took 5 bases from V and 5 from J; bases not matched to a gene: 3. The DNA for the CDR3 is TGTGCCAGCAGCCTTGGACTAGCGGGGGAGACCCAGTACTTC. Translating gives CASSLGLAGETQYF.

The CDR3 loop is CASSFLRETQYF. The CDR3 nucleotides are TGTGCCAGCAGCTTCCTCCGGGAGACCCAGTACTTC. The chain joins TRBV11-2 to TRBJ2-5; D not resolved. V was clipped by 3 bases and J by 5 bases, with 7 bases between them. Germline CDR1 and CDR2: SGHAT and FQNNGV. The CDR3 has 12 residues.

The genes are TRBV27 and TRBJ1-2; weak D call: TRBD1 (6 bases). CDR1 and CDR2 from the germline V gene are MNHEY and SMNVEV (reference sequence). The CDR3 length is 16 residues. The germline V and J ends were trimmed by 2 bases and 3 bases, with 16 bases remaining between them. The CDR3 region is CASSLTPTGWDYGYTF. The CDR3 region has the DNA TGTGCCAGCAGTTTAACCCCCACAGGGTGGGACTATGGCTACACCTTC.

The chain carries TRBV28 and TRBJ2-1; 8 bases are shared with TRBD2. The CDR3 runs to 16 residues. V gave up 1 base and J gave up 7 bases; unmatched junction bases: 9. CDR1 and CDR2 (germline): MDHEN, SYDVKM. The chain's CDR3 is CASSLFGSGDRNEQFF. CDR3 coding DNA: TGTGCCAGCAGTTTATTCGGTAGCGGGGATCGGAATGAGCAGTTCTTC.